The 26 T cell receptor beta chains reported below all come from one sample, sequenced in a study of blood T cell repertoires in COVID-19. Profiled with immunoSEQ multiplex PCR; TCRdb holds only in-frame clones, not every one. The sample contains some 290,000 clones, around 87% of which appear only once. The sequenced material came from peripheral blood. The origin of the receptors is a woman in her thirties or forties with COVID-19, enrolled during active disease.

CDR3 amino acids: CASSLTRSGELFF. The DNA of the CDR3 is TGTGCCAGCAGCCTGACTAGATCCGGGGAGCTGTTTTTT. This sequence joins TRBV27 and TRBJ2-2, with TRBD2 as a possible D gene (6 bases). The V end lost 6 bases, the J end lost 6 bases, and 11 bases lay between the germline ends. The germline CDR1 and CDR2 sequences are MNHEY and SMNVEV (reference sequence). The length of the CDR3 is 13 residues.

The chain has TRBV14 and TRBJ2-7, with 12 bases lining up with TRBD1. CDR1 is SGHDN and CDR2 is FVKESK in the germline V gene. J lost 1 base, V lost 4 bases, and 8 bases had no gene match. The CDR3 sequence is 17 residues long. CDR3 DNA: TGTGCCAGCAGCCGGGACAGGGGGCTAGCGGGGTCCTACGAGCAGTACTTC. Residues: CASSRDRGLAGSYEQYF.

The chain is built from TRBV12-3 or TRBV12-4 and TRBJ1-4, with a weak D call TRBD1 (5 bases). This CDR3 has 11 residues. V lost 2 bases to trimming and J lost 10 bases, with 5 bases between them. As DNA, the CDR3 is TGTGCCAGCAGTTTAACAGGAAAACTGTTTTTT. Translated: CASSLTGKLFF.

The V gene is TRBV3-1 (or the pseudogene TRBV3-2), the J gene TRBJ2-7; TRBD2 agrees at 7 bases. The CDR3 consists of 14 residues. V dropped 2 bases and J dropped 7; count of bases not matched to a gene: 8. Germline values: CDR1 LGHDT, CDR2 YNNKEL (reference sequence). The CDR3 DNA reads TGTGCCAGCAGCCAAAGGCTGGGGGGGTTAGAGCAGTACTTC. Protein product: CASSQRLGGLEQYF.

The V gene is TRBV4-3, the J gene TRBJ1-1, with D possibly TRBD1 on 6 matching bases. This CDR3 region has 16 residues. CDR1 and CDR2 from the germline V gene are LGHNA and YSLEER. Trimming removed 1 base at V and 4 bases at J, with 16 bases between. The CDR3 is CASSQGTAFLSTEAFF. The DNA for the CDR3 is TGCGCCAGCAGCCAAGGGACAGCGTTTTTGAGCACTGAAGCTTTCTTT.

The chain links TRBV19 to TRBJ1-2; TRBD1 might be the D (5 bases). The V gene's germline CDR1 is LNHDA and CDR2 SQIVND (reference sequence). This CDR3 has 12 residues. The V gene lost 6 bases and the J gene lost 4 bases, with 9 bases spanning the gap. The CDR3 region has the DNA TGTGCCAGTAGCGCAAGGGGCTATGGCTACACCTTC. This codes for CASSARGYGYTF.

The chain uses TRBV9 and TRBJ1-6; D not resolved. The CDR3 spans 12 residues. CDR1 and CDR2 from the germline V gene are SGDLS and YYNGEE. Trimming took 0 bases from V and 10 from J, leaving 5 bases between them. In DNA, the CDR3 is TGTGCCAGCAGCGTAGCGGGATCACCCCTCCACTTT. Translation: CASSVAGSPLHF.

V is TRBV28 and J is TRBJ1-3; perhaps TRBD1 as D (6 bases). With 8 bases removed from V and 0 bases from J, the gap between germline ends came to 14 bases. CDR3 size: 15 residues. The germline gives CDR1 MDHEN, CDR2 SYDVKM. CDR3 in DNA: TGTGCCAGCGACTACAGGGCCTCCTCTGGAAACACCATATATTTT. Translated: CASDYRASSGNTIYF.

The chain is built from TRBV2 and TRBJ2-1; TRBD1 is a possible D gene (6 bases). CDR3 length: 12 amino acids. V shed 8 bases and J shed 4 bases, with 9 bases lying between them. The germline V gene encodes CDR1 SNHLY and CDR2 FYNNEI. Written as DNA, the CDR3 is TGTGCCAGCGGGGGCAGATACAATGAGCAGTTCTTC. It specifies CASGGRYNEQFF.

The V gene is TRBV3-1 (or the pseudogene TRBV3-2), the J gene TRBJ2-7; weak D call: TRBD2 (5 bases). From germline, CDR1 is LGHDT and CDR2 YNNKEL (reference sequence). The CDR3 covers 11 residues. The V and J ends lost 3 bases and 6 bases respectively, with 6 bases between them. The CDR3 DNA reads as TGTGCCAGCAGCCATAGCGTCGAGCAGTACTTC. The encoded protein is CASSHSVEQYF.

This clone was seen a handful of times. The chain carries TRBV24-1 and TRBJ1-3; D gene uncertain. Deletions cut 3 bases from V and 3 bases from J, with 14 bases between. Germline V lookup: CDR1 KGHDR, CDR2 SFDVKD. This CDR3 spans 16 amino acids. The CDR3 protein is CATSDPRTVGGNTIYF. CDR3 nucleotides: TGTGCCACCAGTGATCCTCGAACTGTTGGTGGAAACACCATATATTTT.

The CDR3 sequence is CSGLGSGGRTTDTQYF. The CDR3 nucleotides are TGCAGCGGTCTGGGGTCGGGCGGGAGGACCACAGATACGCAGTATTTT. V gene TRBV29-1 combines with J gene TRBJ2-3, with 8 bases fitting TRBD2. The CDR3 runs 16 residues. The germline gives CDR1 SQVTM, CDR2 ANQGSEA. V trimming: 7 bases; J trimming: 2 bases; junction bases outside the gene matches: 14.

The V call is TRBV4-3, the J call TRBJ1-1, with 9 bases that match TRBD1. This CDR3 is 16 amino acids long. Germline CDR1 is LGHNA and CDR2 is YSLEER. With V trimmed by 4 bases and J by 4 bases, 10 bases remained unmatched. CDR3 amino acids: CASSRAAVQGATEAFF. The CDR3 DNA reads as TGCGCCAGCAGCCGAGCTGCGGTACAGGGGGCCACTGAAGCTTTCTTT.

The genes are TRBV6-5 and TRBJ1-2, with 7 bases fitting TRBD1. This CDR3 spans 12 amino acids. CDR1 is MNHEY and CDR2 is SVGAGI in the germline V gene. The V gene end was trimmed by 6 bases and the J gene end by 6 bases; junction bases not matched to a gene: 4. CDR3 protein: CASSDRVHGYTF. The CDR3 coding sequence is TGTGCCAGCAGCGACAGGGTACATGGCTACACCTTC.

The chain couples TRBV6-6 to TRBJ1-5, with 10 bases identical to TRBD1. The junction had 4 bases not matched to a gene; V was cut back by 5 bases and J by 3 bases. The CDR3 is made up of 15 amino acids. Germline V gene lookup returns CDR1 MNHNY and CDR2 SVGAGI (reference sequence). The CDR3 region is CASSRGQGNNQPQHF. The CDR3 nucleotides are TGTGCCAGCAGTAGGGGACAGGGGAACAATCAGCCCCAGCATTTT.

J is TRBJ2-7 and V is TRBV5-4; TRBD1 matches at 9 bases. The CDR3 is 14 amino acids. Unmatched junction bases numbered 6, after V lost 3 bases and J lost 5 bases. Per the germline V gene, CDR1 is SGHNT and CDR2 is YYREEE (reference sequence). The CDR3 bases are TGTGCCAGCAGCTCCGGACAGGGGCTGGACGAGCAGTACTTC. Translated: CASSSGQGLDEQYF.

CDR3 coding DNA: TGTGCCATCAGTGTGAACAGCAACTCTGGAAACACCATATATTTT. This sequence encodes CAISVNSNSGNTIYF. This chain uses TRBV10-3 with TRBJ1-3; no clear D gene. Between the trimmed V and J ends, which lost 4 bases and 0 bases, there was a span of 10 bases. From germline, CDR1 is ENHRY and CDR2 SYGVKD. The length of the CDR3 is 15 residues.

The chain couples TRBV28 to TRBJ2-1; D is uncertain. Germline V gene lookup returns CDR1 MDHEN and CDR2 SYDVKM. Trimming removed 7 bases from V and 4 bases from J, with 5 bases in between. There are 11 residues in the CDR3. CDR3 coding DNA: TGTGCCAGCACGAGGTACAATGAGCAGTTCTTC. Residues: CASTRYNEQFF.

CDR3 sequence (DNA): TGTGCTAGTGGGATCGGGGGCGAGCAGTACTTC. This translates into CASGIGGEQYF. The genes are TRBV12-5 and TRBJ2-7, with D maybe TRBD2 (6 bases). In germline, CDR1 is LGHNT, CDR2 FRNRAP. The CDR3 loop spans 11 amino acids. The V gene lost 6 bases and the J gene lost 6 bases, with 9 bases spanning the gap.

V is TRBV27 and J is TRBJ2-1; 7 nucleotides agree with TRBD2. This CDR3 has 16 residues. Germline CDR1 is MNHEY and CDR2 is SMNVEV (reference sequence). J was trimmed by 3 bases and V by 4 bases; bases with no gene match: 9. The CDR3 spells CASSSPAGEDYNEQFF. CDR3 DNA sequence: TGTGCCAGCAGTTCCCCCGCGGGGGAGGACTACAATGAGCAGTTCTTC.

The rearrangement links TRBV5-5 to TRBJ2-5, with a weak D call TRBD2 (7 bases). The length of the CDR3 is 16 residues. Trimming shortened V by 1 base and J by 5 bases, and 18 bases separated the two germline ends. CDR1 is SGHKS, CDR2 YYEKEE, per germline (reference sequence). The CDR3 region has the DNA TGTGCCAGCAGCTTGAGCGCGGGGGCCCGGGGGGAGACCCAGTACTTC. It specifies CASSLSAGARGETQYF.

The gene calls are TRBV28 and TRBJ2-1, with a possible D match to TRBD1 (5 bases). The CDR3 spans 13 residues. In germline, CDR1 is MDHEN, CDR2 SYDVKM. Trimming cost V 5 bases and J 7 bases, with 12 bases left between them. The CDR3 nucleotides read TGTGCCAGCAGTAGACAGATCCTTAATGAGCAGTTCTTC. As protein: CASSRQILNEQFF.

The J gene is TRBJ2-5, the V gene TRBV28, with D possibly matching TRBD2 (7 bases). CDR1 MDHEN and CDR2 SYDVKM come from the germline V gene. The CDR3 length is 16 residues. The V gene lost 4 bases and the J gene lost 5 bases, with 20 bases spanning the gap. CDR3 protein: CASSWGGQGSWETQYF. Here the CDR3 DNA reads TGTGCCAGCAGTTGGGGGGGGCAGGGGTCTTGGGAGACCCAGTACTTC.

The V call is TRBV7-2, the J call TRBJ2-7; 7 bases align to TRBD1. The ends lost 5 bases at V and 7 bases at J; junction bases unmatched: 11. Germline loops: CDR1 SGHTA, CDR2 FQGNSA. This CDR3 spans 14 amino acids. In DNA, the CDR3 is TGTGCCAGCAGCATTCGAGACAGGGCGAGTGAGCAGTACTTC. This gives the protein CASSIRDRASEQYF.

This chain joins TRBV15 and TRBJ1-2; possibly TRBD1 for D (6 bases). V dropped 0 bases and J dropped 3 bases, with 11 bases sitting between them. Germline CDR1 and CDR2: LNHNV and YYDKDF (reference sequence). This CDR3 has 15 amino acids. In nucleotides, the CDR3 is TGTGCCACCAGCAGAGAGGTAAACAGGGACTATGGCTACACCTTC. Translating gives CATSREVNRDYGYTF.

V usage is TRBV7-2 and J usage is TRBJ1-5; D is unresolved. The CDR3 runs 13 residues. Germline assignment: CDR1 SGHTA and CDR2 FQGNSA. The V end was cut by 5 bases, the J end by 6 bases, with 11 bases between. The CDR3 coding sequence is TGTGCCAGCAGCCCCCCCGGGATTCAGCCCCAGCATTTT. This translates into CASSPPGIQPQHF.